The 12 T cell receptor beta chains reported below all come from one sample, sequenced in a study of CD8+ T cells in alopecia areata. RNA was isolated and reverse transcribed to cDNA, the sequencing template. Profiling relied on immunoSEQ multiplex PCR, and the TCRdb table lists in-frame clones only, not all of them. The sample comprises about 130,000 clones, around 49% of which are singletons, and 18% rests with the top ten. This specimen consisted of CD8+ T cells sorted from blood, obtained at week 0. The receptors were gathered from a human donor with alopecia areata.

The V gene is TRBV5-1, the J gene TRBJ2-3; D is unclear. The CDR3 is 13 amino acids. V was pared by 4 bases and J by 3 bases, with 9 bases between. Germline V gene data show CDR1 as SGHRS and CDR2 as YFSETQ. The CDR3 loop reads CASSRTGTDTQYF. In nucleotides, the CDR3 is TGCGCCAGCAGCCGGACGGGTACAGATACGCAGTATTTT.

This chain connects TRBV2 to TRBJ1-5, with a weak D call TRBD1 (5 bases). From germline, CDR1 is SNHLY and CDR2 FYNNEI. CDR3 length equals 11 residues. Trimming took 3 bases from V and 9 from J, leaving 6 bases between them. The CDR3 protein is CASSDGAPQHF. The CDR3 nucleotides are TGTGCCAGCAGTGATGGGGCGCCCCAGCATTTT.

Only one count was recorded for this clone. The V and J genes are TRBV5-6 and TRBJ1-5; D gene unclear. CDR1 is SGHDT and CDR2 is YYEEEE in the germline V gene. This CDR3 spans 16 amino acids. The germline V and J ends were trimmed by 1 base and 3 bases, with 14 bases remaining between them. The DNA for the CDR3 is TGTGCCAGCAGCTTGTCTCTTGAAGTGTACAATCAGCCCCAGCATTTT. This codes for CASSLSLEVYNQPQHF.

This clone appeared a single time. The gene calls are TRBV4-3 and TRBJ2-5; 8 bases are shared with TRBD1. J gave up 4 bases and V 4 bases, and 2 bases lay outside the gene matches. CDR1 is LGHNA and CDR2 is YSLEER in the germline V gene. This CDR3 is built from 13 residues. In DNA form, the CDR3 reads TGCGCCAGCAGCCCCAGGGGGCGAGAGACCCAGTACTTC. Its protein product is CASSPRGRETQYF.

The V call is TRBV29-1, the J call TRBJ2-1; TRBD1 is a possible D gene (5 bases). CDR1 SQVTM and CDR2 ANQGSEA come from the germline V gene. There are 12 residues in the CDR3. The germline V and J ends were trimmed by 3 bases and 4 bases, with 7 bases remaining between them. The CDR3 loop reads CSVDRAYNEQFF. In DNA, the CDR3 is TGCAGCGTTGACAGGGCTTACAATGAGCAGTTCTTC.

Many counts were recorded for this clone. This rearrangement joins TRBV2 to TRBJ2-3, with no clear D. Trimming took off 2 bases at V and 4 bases at J, with 13 bases between the two ends. CDR1 SNHLY and CDR2 FYNNEI come from the germline V gene. The CDR3 runs 15 residues. In nucleotides, the CDR3 is TGTGCCAGCAGTGAACCGCTATTTGATGCAGATACGCAGTATTTT. Its protein is CASSEPLFDADTQYF.

The chain uses TRBV5-5 and TRBJ1-5, with D possibly TRBD1 on 5 matching bases. V was pared by 0 bases and J by 7 bases, with 11 bases between. CDR1 and CDR2 (germline): SGHKS, YYEKEE (reference sequence). This CDR3 is built from 14 residues. In DNA form, the CDR3 reads TGTGCCAGCAGCTTGGTGGGGCTCGGGCAGCCCCAGCATTTT. Translating gives CASSLVGLGQPQHF. The complete variable domain, with remaining parts taken from reference TRBV5-5 and TRBJ1-5, reads DAGVTQSPTHLIKTRGQQVTLRCSPISGHKSVSWYQQVLGQGPQFIFQYYEKEERGRGNFPDRFSARQFPNYSSELNVNALLLGDSALYLCASSLVGLGQPQHFGDGTRLSIL.

This chain connects TRBV7-3 to TRBJ2-2; no clear D gene. The ends were cut back, 2 bases at V and 3 bases at J, with 7 bases in the middle. This CDR3 spans 14 amino acids. From germline, CDR1 is SGHTA and CDR2 FQGTGA. This chain's CDR3 is CASSLYPDTGELFF. Written as DNA, the CDR3 is TGTGCCAGCAGCTTATACCCGGACACCGGGGAGCTGTTTTTT.

This rearrangement joins TRBV29-1 to TRBJ2-1; no clear D. Germline V lookup: CDR1 SQVTM, CDR2 ANQGSEA. This CDR3 comprises 13 residues. Trimming cost V 5 bases and J 0 bases, with 8 bases left between them. The CDR3 DNA follows: TGCAGCGTTTTCCCCGTCTCCTACAATGAGCAGTTCTTC. Residues: CSVFPVSYNEQFF.

This rearrangement joins TRBV7-3 to TRBJ2-6; D is unclear. CDR1 SGHTA and CDR2 FQGTGA come from the germline V gene. The CDR3 covers 14 residues. V was clipped by 2 bases and J by 2 bases, with 4 bases between them. The DNA for the CDR3 is TGTGCCAGCAGCTTAGGGGCTGGGGCCAACGTCCTGACTTTC. Translated, it gives CASSLGAGANVLTF.

The V gene is TRBV11-2, the J gene TRBJ2-7; 7 bases are shared with TRBD1. The length of the CDR3 is 15 residues. V shed 4 bases and J 4 bases; nucleotides not matched to a gene: 10. Germline V gene lookup returns CDR1 SGHAT and CDR2 FQNNGV. DNA of the CDR3: TGTGCCAGCAGCTCCCGACAGGGCCCTCTATACGAGCAGTACTTC. Translating gives CASSSRQGPLYEQYF.

The V and J genes are TRBV4-1 and TRBJ2-7; 8 bases fit TRBD1. V lost 4 bases to trimming and J lost 4 bases; unmatched junction nucleotides: 9. Germline V CDR1 and CDR2: MGHRA, YSYEKL. The CDR3 loop spans 15 amino acids. The CDR3 loop reads CASSPLPGGRYEQYF. The CDR3, as DNA: TGCGCCAGCAGCCCGTTGCCAGGGGGCAGGTACGAGCAGTACTTC.